The rows below give T cell receptor beta chains drawn from one sample of a study of OX40 agonist ivuxolimab in advanced cancers. Profiled with immunoSEQ multiplex PCR; TCRdb holds only in-frame clones, not every one. The sample consists of 70,000 or so clones, about three quarters of them appearing once. Source: CD4+ or CD8+ T cells sorted from blood, taken in a trial of the OX40 agonist ivuxolimab. The receptors come from an adult with an advanced solid tumor such as melanoma, head and neck, liver or kidney cancer. Both conserved end residues are part of each CDR3. Fields, in order: J gene, clone size, V gene, D gene, CDR3 DNA, CDR3 protein. The D gene is left open where the match is weak. Clone size, where shown, is once, few, many, or a class for clones that have expanded.

TRBJ1-1	-	TRBV27	-	TGTGCCAGCAGTTCTCTATTCCGGGGGACTGAAGCTTTCTTT	CASSSLFRGTEAFF
TRBJ2-7	-	TRBV18	-	TGTGCCAGCTCACGGGGCGAGGGGGTTAACGAGCAGTACTTC	CASSRGEGVNEQYF
TRBJ2-2	once	TRBV7-3	TRBD1	TGTGCCAGCACCGAGGGGGCGACTGGGACAGTAGTCCCCGGGGAGCTGTTTTTT	CASTEGATGTVVPGELFF
TRBJ2-1	-	TRBV6-6	-	TGTGCCAGCAGTTACTCGCTCAGGGGAGAATCACAGTTCTTC	CASSYSLRGESQFF
TRBJ1-4	-	TRBV4-1	TRBD1	TGCGCCAGCAGCCAATCGACAGGGCTGTTGAAAAAACTGTTTTTT	CASSQSTGLLKKLFF
TRBJ1-1	-	TRBV25-1	TRBD1	TGTGCCAGCAGTGGCCGGGACAGGGGGTTCATGAACACTGAAGCTTTCTTT	CASSGRDRGFMNTEAFF
TRBJ1-4	few	TRBV28	-	TGTGCCAGCAGTACTATTCACCGGGTCGCCTATGAAAAACTGTTTTTT	CASSTIHRVAYEKLFF
TRBJ2-7	once	TRBV28	-	TGTGCCAGCAGTGGGGGACCCTACGAGCAGTACTTC	CASSGGPYEQYF
TRBJ2-2	-	TRBV5-4	TRBD2	TGTGCCAGCAGCCCCGAACTAGCGGGGGAAAGGGGGGAGCTGTTTTTT	CASSPELAGERGELFF
TRBJ2-3	-	TRBV27	-	TGTGCCAGCAGTTGGACAGGCACAGATACGCAGTATTTT	CASSWTGTDTQYF
TRBJ1-1	few	TRBV2	-	TGTGCCAGCCACCCGGGAGGGCCGCGGGGCACTGAAGCTTTCTTT	CASHPGGPRGTEAFF
TRBJ2-2	-	TRBV7-2	-	TGTGCCAGCAGCTTTAGGTTATCTCCCTACACCGGGGAGCTGTTTTTT	CASSFRLSPYTGELFF
TRBJ1-4	-	TRBV9	-	TGTGCCAGCAGCCCTCAGGGAGGGAATGAAAAACTGTTTTTT	CASSPQGGNEKLFF
TRBJ2-7	-	TRBV6-1	TRBD2	TGTGCCAGCAGTGGTCAAAAGCTTGGACTAGAGTTCGAGCAGTACTTC	CASSGQKLGLEFEQYF
TRBJ1-5	-	TRBV6-6	-	TGTGCCAGCCTAGAGGGGGGCAGGAAAAGCAATCAGCCCCAGCATTTT	CASLEGGRKSNQPQHF
TRBJ2-3	few	TRBV7-6	TRBD2	TGTGCCAGCAGCCACCGCTTAGCGGGAGGGCTAGATACGCAGTATTTT	CASSHRLAGGLDTQYF
TRBJ2-7	-	TRBV10-3	TRBD1	TGTGCCATCAGATTAGGACAGGGGTACGAGCAGTACTTC	CAIRLGQGYEQYF
TRBJ2-4	-	TRBV4-1	-	TGCGCCAGCAGCCTGTCACCGCTAGCCAAAAACATTCAGTACTTC	CASSLSPLAKNIQYF
TRBJ2-1	few	TRBV18	-	TGTGCCAGCTCACCACCCGGGGCAGGGGCCAATGAGCAGTTCTTC	CASSPPGAGANEQFF
TRBJ2-7	once	TRBV4-1	TRBD2	TGCGCCAGCAGCTCAAGAGCGGGGGGGCTCGAGCAGTACTTC	CASSSRAGGLEQYF
TRBJ2-1	-	TRBV11-2	TRBD2	TGTGCCAGCAGCCGGGCCGGGACTAGCGGGGGAAGCTCCTACAATGAGCAGTTCTTC	CASSRAGTSGGSSYNEQFF
TRBJ1-2	once	TRBV6-4	-	TGTGCCAGCAGTGAACGGAAGGAGTATGGCTACACCTTC	CASSERKEYGYTF
TRBJ2-2	-	TRBV5-1	TRBD2	TGCGCCAGCAGTCCAGGACTAGCGGTTAACACCGGGGAGCTGTTTTTT	CASSPGLAVNTGELFF
TRBJ2-1	-	TRBV10-2	TRBD2	TGCGCCAGCAGTGAGAGGCTAGCGGGAGCCACCCACTCCTACAATGAGCAGTTCTTC	CASSERLAGATHSYNEQFF
TRBJ1-6	-	TRBV7-3	-	TGTGCCAGCAGCTTCGCCGGGGACGGCCATTCACCCCTCCACTTT	CASSFAGDGHSPLHF
TRBJ2-7	-	TRBV7-2	-	TGTGCCAGCAGCTTAGCGGGAGGAGGGGAGCAGTACTTC	CASSLAGGGEQYF
TRBJ1-1	-	TRBV6-1	TRBD1	TGTGCCAGCAGTGAAGTAAGGACAGGGACGGGTGCTGAAGCTTTCTTT	CASSEVRTGTGAEAFF